This T cell receptor beta chain emerged from a study of blood T cell repertoires in COVID-19. Study at large: Specimens from acute and convalescent COVID-19 originated in the United States, Italy and Spain.

The CDR3 length is 18 residues. The V gene's germline CDR1 is SGHTA and CDR2 FQGNSA. V shed 0 bases, J shed 6 bases, and the junction held 14 bases outside the gene matches. This clone was recorded only once. Per the original data handling: Amplification of reference gene primers provided the estimated nucleated cell counts. TCRdb's table, derived via immunoSEQ multiplex PCR, lists solely in-frame clones and lacks some. V and J calls and clone size come straight from that table; D and trimming were deduced from the DNA. The top ten hold around 22% of the sample, which has about 75,000 clones, about 79% seen once.

The V call is TRBV7-2, the J call TRBJ1-2; TRBD1 aligns across 9 bases. The receptor was derived from a woman aged 50 to 60 with acute or convalescent COVID-19. The sequencing input was peripheral blood. CDR3: CASSLAPGTGHVADGYTF. The CDR3 DNA is TGTGCCAGCAGCTTAGCCCCCGGGACAGGGCACGTGGCTGATGGCTACACCTTC.